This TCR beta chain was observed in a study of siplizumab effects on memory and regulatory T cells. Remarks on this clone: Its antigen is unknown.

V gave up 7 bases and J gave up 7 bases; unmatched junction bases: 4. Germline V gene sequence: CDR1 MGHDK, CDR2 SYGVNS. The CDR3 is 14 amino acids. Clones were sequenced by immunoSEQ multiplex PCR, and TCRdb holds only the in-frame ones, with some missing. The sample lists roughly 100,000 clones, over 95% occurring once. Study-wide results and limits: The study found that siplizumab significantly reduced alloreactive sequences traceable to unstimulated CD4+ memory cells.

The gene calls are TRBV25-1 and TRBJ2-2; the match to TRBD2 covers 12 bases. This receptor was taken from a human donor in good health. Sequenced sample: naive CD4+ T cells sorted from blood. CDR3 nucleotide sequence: TGTGCCAGCATGTCTAGCGGGGGGGTCGGGGAGCTGTTTTTT. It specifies CASMSSGGVGELFF.